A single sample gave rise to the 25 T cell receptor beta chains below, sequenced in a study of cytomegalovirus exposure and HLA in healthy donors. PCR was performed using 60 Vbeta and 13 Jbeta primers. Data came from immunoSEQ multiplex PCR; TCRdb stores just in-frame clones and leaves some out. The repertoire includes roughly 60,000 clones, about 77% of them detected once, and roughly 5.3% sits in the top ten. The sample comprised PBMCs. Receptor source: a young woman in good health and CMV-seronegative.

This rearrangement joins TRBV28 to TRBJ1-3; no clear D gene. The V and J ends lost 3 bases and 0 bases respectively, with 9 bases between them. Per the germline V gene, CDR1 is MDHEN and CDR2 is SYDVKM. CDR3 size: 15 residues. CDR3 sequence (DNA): TGTGCCAGCAGTTTTCGCGGAAACTCTGGAAACACCATATATTTT. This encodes CASSFRGNSGNTIYF.

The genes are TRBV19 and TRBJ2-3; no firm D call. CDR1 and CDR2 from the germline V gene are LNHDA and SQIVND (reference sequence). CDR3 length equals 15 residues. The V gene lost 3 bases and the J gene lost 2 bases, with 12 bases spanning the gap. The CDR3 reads CASSIYYPNTDTQYF. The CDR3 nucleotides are TGTGCCAGTAGTATCTACTACCCCAACACAGATACGCAGTATTTT.

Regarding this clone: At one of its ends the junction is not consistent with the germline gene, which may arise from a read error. DNA for the CDR3: TGCGCCAGCAGCTTGGATGGGGGCTGGCTTAACTTC. As protein: CASSLDGGWLNF. J is TRBJ2-4 and V is TRBV5-1; a weak D match, TRBD1 (6 bases). The length of the CDR3 is 12 residues. CDR1 and CDR2 from the germline V gene are SGHRS and YFSETQ.

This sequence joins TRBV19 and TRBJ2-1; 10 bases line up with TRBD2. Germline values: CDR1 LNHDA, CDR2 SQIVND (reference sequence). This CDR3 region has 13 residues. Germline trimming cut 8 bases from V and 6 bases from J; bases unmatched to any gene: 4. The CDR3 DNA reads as TGTGCCAGTTCTAGCGGGAGCGGCAATGAGCAGTTCTTC. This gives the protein CASSSGSGNEQFF.

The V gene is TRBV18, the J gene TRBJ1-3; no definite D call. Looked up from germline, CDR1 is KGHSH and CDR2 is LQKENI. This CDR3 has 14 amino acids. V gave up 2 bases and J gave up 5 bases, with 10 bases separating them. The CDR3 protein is CASSPNADRNTIYF. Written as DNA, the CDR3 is TGTGCCAGCTCACCAAATGCCGACAGAAACACCATATATTTT. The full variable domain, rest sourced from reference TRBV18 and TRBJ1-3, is NAGVMQNPRHLVRRRGQEARLRCSPMKGHSHVYWYRQLPEEGLKFMVYLQKENIIDESGMPKERFSAEFPKEGPSILRIQQVVRGDSAAYFCASSPNADRNTIYFGEGSWLTVV.

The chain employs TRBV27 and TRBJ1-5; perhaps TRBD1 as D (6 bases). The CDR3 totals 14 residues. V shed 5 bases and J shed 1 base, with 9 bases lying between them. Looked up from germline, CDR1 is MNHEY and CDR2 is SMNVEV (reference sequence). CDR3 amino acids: CASSNRASNQPQHF. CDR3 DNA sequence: TGTGCCAGCAGTAACAGGGCGAGCAATCAGCCCCAGCATTTT.

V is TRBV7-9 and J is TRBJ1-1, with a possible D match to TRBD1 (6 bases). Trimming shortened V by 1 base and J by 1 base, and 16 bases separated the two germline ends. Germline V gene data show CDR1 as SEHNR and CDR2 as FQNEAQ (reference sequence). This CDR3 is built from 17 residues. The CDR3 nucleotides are TGTGCCAGCAGCTTAGGCGGGGCGGGGGGCTCGAACACTGAAGCTTTCTTT. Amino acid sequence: CASSLGGAGGSNTEAFF.

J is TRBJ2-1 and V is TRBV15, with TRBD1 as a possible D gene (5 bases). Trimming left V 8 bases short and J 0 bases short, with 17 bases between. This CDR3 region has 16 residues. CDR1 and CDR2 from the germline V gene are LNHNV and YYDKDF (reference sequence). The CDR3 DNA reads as TGTGCCACCCAGGGCGAGACGTTAGGCTCCTACAATGAGCAGTTCTTC. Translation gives CATQGETLGSYNEQFF. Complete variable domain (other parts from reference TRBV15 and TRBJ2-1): DAMVIQNPRYQVTQFGKPVTLSCSQTLNHNVMYWYQQKSSQAPKLLFHYYDKDFNNEADTPDNFQSRRPNTSFCFLDIRSPGLGDTAMYLCATQGETLGSYNEQFFGPGTRLTVL.

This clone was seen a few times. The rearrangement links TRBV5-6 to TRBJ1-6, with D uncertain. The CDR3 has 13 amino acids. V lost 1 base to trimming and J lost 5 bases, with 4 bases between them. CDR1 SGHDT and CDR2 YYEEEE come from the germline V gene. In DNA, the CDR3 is TGTGCCAGCAGCTTGTATCATAATTCACCCCTCCACTTT. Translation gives CASSLYHNSPLHF.

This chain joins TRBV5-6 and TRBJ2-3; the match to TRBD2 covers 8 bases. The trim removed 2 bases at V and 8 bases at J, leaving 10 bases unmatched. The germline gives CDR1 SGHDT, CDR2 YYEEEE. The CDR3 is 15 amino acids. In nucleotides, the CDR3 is TGTGCCAGCAGCTTATCGACTAGCGCGGGGGGTACGCAGTATTTT. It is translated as CASSLSTSAGGTQYF.

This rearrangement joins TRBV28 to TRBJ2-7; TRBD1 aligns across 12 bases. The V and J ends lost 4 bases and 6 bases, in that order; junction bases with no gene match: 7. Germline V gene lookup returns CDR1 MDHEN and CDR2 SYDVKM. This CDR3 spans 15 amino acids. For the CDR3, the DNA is TGTGCCAGCAGTTCCACCGGGACAGGGGGCCGCGAGCAGTACGTC. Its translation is CASSSTGTGGREQYV.

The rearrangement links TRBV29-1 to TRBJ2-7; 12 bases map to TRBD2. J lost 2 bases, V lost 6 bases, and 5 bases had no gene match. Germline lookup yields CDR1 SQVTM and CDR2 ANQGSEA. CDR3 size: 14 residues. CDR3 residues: CSVTLAGGAYEQYF. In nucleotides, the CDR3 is TGCAGCGTGACCCTAGCGGGAGGGGCCTACGAGCAGTACTTC.

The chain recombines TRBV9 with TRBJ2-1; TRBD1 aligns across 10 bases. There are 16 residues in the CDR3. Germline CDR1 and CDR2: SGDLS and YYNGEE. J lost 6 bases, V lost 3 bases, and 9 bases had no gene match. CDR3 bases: TGTGCCAGCAGCGCCCCTAAGGGACAGGGGAGCAATGAGCAGTTCTTC. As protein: CASSAPKGQGSNEQFF.

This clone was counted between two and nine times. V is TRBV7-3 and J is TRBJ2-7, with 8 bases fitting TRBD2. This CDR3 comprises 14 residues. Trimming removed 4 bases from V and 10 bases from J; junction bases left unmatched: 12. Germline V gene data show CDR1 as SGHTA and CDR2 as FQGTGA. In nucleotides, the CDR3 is TGTGCCAGCAGCTCCCGGACTAGCCTCCTTATACAGTACGTC. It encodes CASSSRTSLLIQYV.

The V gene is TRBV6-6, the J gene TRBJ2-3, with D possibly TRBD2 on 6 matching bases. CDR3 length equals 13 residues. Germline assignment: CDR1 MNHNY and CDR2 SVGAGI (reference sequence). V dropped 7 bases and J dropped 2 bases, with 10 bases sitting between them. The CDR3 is CASTRDFTDTQYF. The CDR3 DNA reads TGTGCCAGCACTCGGGACTTCACAGATACGCAGTATTTT.

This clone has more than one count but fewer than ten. In DNA, the CDR3 is TGTGCTAGTGGTTTGGGAGTCTCCTTGCTGAGCAATCAGCCCCAGCATTTT. This translates into CASGLGVSLLSNQPQHF. The chain employs TRBV12-5 and TRBJ1-5, with D uncertain. The CDR3 length is 17 residues. With 1 base removed from V and 1 base from J, the gap between germline ends came to 14 bases. Germline values: CDR1 LGHNT, CDR2 FRNRAP.

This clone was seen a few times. The CDR3 nucleotides read TGTGCCAGCAGCACGGCAGGGACCTACGAGCAGTACTTC. Protein: CASSTAGTYEQYF. The rearrangement uses TRBV11-2 and TRBJ2-7; perhaps TRBD1 as D (5 bases). Germline CDR1 and CDR2: SGHAT and FQNNGV. V lost 5 bases and J 2 bases, leaving 10 bases between the germline ends. This CDR3 is built from 13 residues.

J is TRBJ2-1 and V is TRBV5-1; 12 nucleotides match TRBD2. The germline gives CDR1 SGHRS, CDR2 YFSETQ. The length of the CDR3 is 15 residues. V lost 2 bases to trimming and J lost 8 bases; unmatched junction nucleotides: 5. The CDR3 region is CASSFTSGGNYEQFF. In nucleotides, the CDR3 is TGCGCCAGCAGCTTCACTAGCGGGGGGAACTATGAGCAGTTCTTC.

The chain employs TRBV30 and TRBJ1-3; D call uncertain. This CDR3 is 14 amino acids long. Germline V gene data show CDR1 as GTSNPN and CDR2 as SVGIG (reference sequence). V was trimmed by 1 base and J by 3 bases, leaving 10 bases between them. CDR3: CAWSATRGGNTIYF. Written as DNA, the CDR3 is TGTGCCTGGAGTGCCACCCGAGGTGGAAACACCATATATTTT.

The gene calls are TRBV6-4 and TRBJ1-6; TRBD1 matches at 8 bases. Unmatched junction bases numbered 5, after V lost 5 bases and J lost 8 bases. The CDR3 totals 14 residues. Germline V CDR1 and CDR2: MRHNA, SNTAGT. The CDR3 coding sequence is TGTGCCAGCAGTCAGACAGGGGCGGATTCACCCCTCCACTTT. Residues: CASSQTGADSPLHF.

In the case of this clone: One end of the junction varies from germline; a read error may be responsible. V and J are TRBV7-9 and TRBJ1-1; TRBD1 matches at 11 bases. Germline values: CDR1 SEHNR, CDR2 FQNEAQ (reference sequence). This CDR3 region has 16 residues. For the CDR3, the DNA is TGTTCCAGCAGCGCCGGGACAGGGGGATTGAACACTGAAGCTTTCTTT. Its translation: CSSSAGTGGLNTEAFF.

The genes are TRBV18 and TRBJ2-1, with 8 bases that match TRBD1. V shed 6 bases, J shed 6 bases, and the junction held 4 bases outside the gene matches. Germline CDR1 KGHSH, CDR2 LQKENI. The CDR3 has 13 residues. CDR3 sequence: CASSGTGSNEQFF. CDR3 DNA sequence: TGTGCCAGCTCTGGGACAGGTAGCAATGAGCAGTTCTTC.

In nucleotides, the CDR3 is TGTGCCAGCAGGGATCCTCGGGGTAAAGATTCTGGAAACACCATATATTTT. Translated, it gives CASRDPRGKDSGNTIYF. The chain joins TRBV28 to TRBJ1-3, with unresolved D. The germline V gene encodes CDR1 MDHEN and CDR2 SYDVKM. The CDR3 covers 17 residues. The germline V and J ends were trimmed by 6 bases and 1 base, with 19 bases remaining between them.

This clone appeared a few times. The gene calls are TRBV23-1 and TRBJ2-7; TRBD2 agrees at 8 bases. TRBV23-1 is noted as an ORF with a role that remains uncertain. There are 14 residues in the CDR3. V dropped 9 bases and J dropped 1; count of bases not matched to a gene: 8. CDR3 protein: CARGLIAGSYEQYF. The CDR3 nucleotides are TGCGCCAGGGGGTTAATAGCGGGGTCCTACGAGCAGTACTTC.

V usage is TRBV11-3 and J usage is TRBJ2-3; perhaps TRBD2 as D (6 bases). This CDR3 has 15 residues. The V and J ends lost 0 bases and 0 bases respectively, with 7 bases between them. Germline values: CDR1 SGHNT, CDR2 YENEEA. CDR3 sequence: CASSLELASTDTQYF. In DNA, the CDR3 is TGTGCCAGCAGCTTAGAACTAGCAAGCACAGATACGCAGTATTTT.